This T cell receptor beta chain comes out of a study of T-cell memory formation after mild COVID-19 (dated by TCRdb to the early 2020s). Describing the broader study: TCR sequence clusters from the two donors were found to be largely donor specific. The cohort was made up of two young adult volunteers, one female and one male, who were previously healthy. In a couple of donors, T-cell clones that expanded and contracted after mild COVID-19 were tracked by sequencing TCRalpha and TCRbeta repertoires over time.

CDR1 SGHTA and CDR2 FQGNSA are derived from the germline V gene. V is shortened by 1 base, J by 8 bases, and the region joining them spans 14 bases. Its CDR3 holds 15 amino acids, cysteine through phenylalanine. Left in the record is the CDR3 DNA by itself, 45 bases read in frame from the first base. PBMCs were isolated by Ficoll-Paque density gradient centrifugation. What the study reported, not specific to this receptor: SARS-CoV-2 specificity of the second-wave clones peaking on day 37 was not confirmed. From day 15 to 85, contracting clones showed balanced CD4/CD8 phenotypes, whereas a second wave of clones that expanded from day 15 to 37 leaned towards CD4+. Contracting CD4+ clones were located mainly in the CM and EM memory subsets, whereas CD8+ clones were found to be enriched in EMRA. Some responding clones were found in pre-infection memory, which suggests that pre-existing cross-reactive memory T cells took part in the SARS-CoV-2 response. Only two mild cases were covered by the study, and larger cohorts that include severe cases with pre-infection samples were considered necessary.

Sequencing used an Illumina NovaSeq 6000. TCRalpha and TCRbeta cDNA libraries were built by 5'RACE with constant-segment primers, adding sample barcodes and unique molecular identifiers. RNA was extracted from every sample with Trizol reagent. Amplification of the libraries took two PCR steps, and the second step added a second sample barcode plus Illumina TruSeq adapters. Sequencing of libraries was performed on an Illumina NovaSeq with 2 x 150 bp paired-end reads. Under the source paper's analysis protocol: Demultiplexing of reads and collapsing into UMI-guided consensus sequences were performed with migec v1.2.7. Using mixcr v2.1.11, the UMI consensuses were aligned to TRA and TRB V and J templates and assembled into clonotypes. Expanded or contracted clonotypes were those called significant by both edgeR and NoisET, with noise models trained on biological replicates. edgeR calls used a false discovery rate-adjusted p below 0.01 and a log2 fold-change threshold of 1. As an exploratory analysis of dynamics, max-normalized trajectories of the 1000 most abundant clonotypes were examined by PCA with hierarchical clustering. The CD4 or CD8 phenotype of responding clones was assigned using the separately sequenced CD4+ and CD8+ repertoires. TCRdb took the public reads, trimmed them with fastp at Q25, ran MiXCR for clone calling and kept in-frame beta chains. CDR3 protein sequences are deduplicated, and each keeps its most common genes and DNA. TCRdb's processing, not the study's, gives the V and J calls here. The sample table records 350,000 to 500,000 distinct CDR3 sequences; roughly 18% of these occur just once. The ten top clones hold 20% to 25% of the sample.

Worth noting for this clonotype: This clone's antigen is unknown. Per-base quality was not reported, and no clone a single base away is much larger than it.

The sample was PBMCs or a T cell subset sorted from them (not recorded which). This chain joins TRBV7-2 to TRBJ1-4; the D gene cannot be named for sure. The TCR was taken from a man in his late teens or twenties who had mild COVID-19 (a few samples of this study predate the infection). The sample titles of this study are shuffled in the database, so cell type and time point are left out; the donor was told from shared clones. Here is the DNA: TGTGCCAGCAGCTTAGTTGAGCGGGTTGGAGAAAAACTGTTTTTT. Translation gives CASSLVERVGEKLFF.